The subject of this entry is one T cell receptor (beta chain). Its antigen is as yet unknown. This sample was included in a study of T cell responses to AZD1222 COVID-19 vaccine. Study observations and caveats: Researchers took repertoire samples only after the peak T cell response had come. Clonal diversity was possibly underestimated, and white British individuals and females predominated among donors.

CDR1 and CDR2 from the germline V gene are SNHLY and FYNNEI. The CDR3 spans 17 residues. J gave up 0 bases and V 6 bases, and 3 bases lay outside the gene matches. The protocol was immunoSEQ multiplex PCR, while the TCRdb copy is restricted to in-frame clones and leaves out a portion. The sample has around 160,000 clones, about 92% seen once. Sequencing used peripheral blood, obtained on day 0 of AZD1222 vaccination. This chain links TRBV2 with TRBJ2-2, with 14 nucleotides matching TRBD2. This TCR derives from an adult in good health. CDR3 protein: CASRPGLAGANTGELFF. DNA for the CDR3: TGTGCCAGCAGACCGGGACTAGCGGGGGCGAACACCGGGGAGCTGTTTTTT. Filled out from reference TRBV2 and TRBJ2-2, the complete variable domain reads EPEVTQTPSHQVTQMGQEVILRCVPISNHLYFYWYRQILGQKVEFLVSFYNNEISEKSEIFDDQFSVERPDGSNFTLKIRSTKLEDSAMYFCASRPGLAGANTGELFFGEGSRLTVL.